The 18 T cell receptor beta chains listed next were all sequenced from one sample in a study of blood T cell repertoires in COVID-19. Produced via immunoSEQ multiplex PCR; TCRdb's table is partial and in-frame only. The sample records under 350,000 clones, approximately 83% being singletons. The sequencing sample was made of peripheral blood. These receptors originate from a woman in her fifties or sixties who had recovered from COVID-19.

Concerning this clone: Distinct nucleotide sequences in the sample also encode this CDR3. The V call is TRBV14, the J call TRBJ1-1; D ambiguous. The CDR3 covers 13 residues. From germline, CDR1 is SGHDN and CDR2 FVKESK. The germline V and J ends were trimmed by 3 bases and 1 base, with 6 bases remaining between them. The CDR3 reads CASSQGPNTEAFF. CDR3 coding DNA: TGTGCCAGCAGCCAGGGCCCGAACACTGAAGCTTTCTTT. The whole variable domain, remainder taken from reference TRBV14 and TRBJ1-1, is EAGVTQFPSHSVIEKGQTVTLRCDPISGHDNLYWYRRVMGKEIKFLLHFVKESKQDESGMPNNRFLAERTGGTYSTLKVQPAELEDSGVYFCASSQGPNTEAFFGQGTRLTVV.

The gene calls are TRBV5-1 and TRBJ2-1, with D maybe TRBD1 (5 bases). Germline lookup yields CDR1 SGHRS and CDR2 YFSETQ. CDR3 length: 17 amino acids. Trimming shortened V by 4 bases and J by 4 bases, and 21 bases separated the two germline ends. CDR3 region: CASSPPLQEGVYNEQFF. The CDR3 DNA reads TGCGCCAGCAGCCCGCCACTACAAGAAGGGGTTTACAATGAGCAGTTCTTC. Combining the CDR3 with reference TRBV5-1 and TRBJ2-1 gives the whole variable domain KAGVTQTPRYLIKTRGQQVTLSCSPISGHRSVSWYQQTPGQGLQFLFEYFSETQRNKGNFPGRFSGRQFSNSRSEMNVSTLELGDSALYLCASSPPLQEGVYNEQFFGPGTRLTVL.

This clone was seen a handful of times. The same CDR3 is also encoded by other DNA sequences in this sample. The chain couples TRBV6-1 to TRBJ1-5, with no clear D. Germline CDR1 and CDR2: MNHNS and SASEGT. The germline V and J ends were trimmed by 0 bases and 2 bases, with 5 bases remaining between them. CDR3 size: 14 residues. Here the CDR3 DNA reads TGTGCCAGCAGTGAAGCGAGTGGCAATCAGCCCCAGCATTTT. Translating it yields CASSEASGNQPQHF.

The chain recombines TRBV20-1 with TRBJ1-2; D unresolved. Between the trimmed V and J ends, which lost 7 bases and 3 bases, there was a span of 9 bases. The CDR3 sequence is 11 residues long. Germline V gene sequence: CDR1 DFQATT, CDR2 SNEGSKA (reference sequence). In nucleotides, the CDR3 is TGCAGTGGCGGCCCCCACTATGGCTACACCTTC. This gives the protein CSGGPHYGYTF.

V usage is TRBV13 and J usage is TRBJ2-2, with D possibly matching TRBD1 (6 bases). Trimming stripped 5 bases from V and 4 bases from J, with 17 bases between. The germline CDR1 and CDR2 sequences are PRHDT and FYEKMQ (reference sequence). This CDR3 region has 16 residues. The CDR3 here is CASSMSRGRFTGELFF. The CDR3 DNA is TGTGCCAGCAGCATGAGCAGGGGTCGTTTCACCGGGGAGCTGTTTTTT.

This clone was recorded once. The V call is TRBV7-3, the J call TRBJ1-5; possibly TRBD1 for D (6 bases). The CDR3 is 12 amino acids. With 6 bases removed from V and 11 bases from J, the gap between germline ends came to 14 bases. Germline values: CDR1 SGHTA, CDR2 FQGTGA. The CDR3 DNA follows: TGTGCCAGCAGGGACAGTCCTAGGTCCCAGCATTTT. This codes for CASRDSPRSQHF.

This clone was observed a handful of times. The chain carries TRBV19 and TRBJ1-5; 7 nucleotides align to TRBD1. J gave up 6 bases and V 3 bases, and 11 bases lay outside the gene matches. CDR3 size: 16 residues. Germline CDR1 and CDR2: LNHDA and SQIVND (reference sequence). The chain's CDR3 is CASSMLGTVGSQPQHF. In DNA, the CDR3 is TGTGCCAGTAGTATGCTTGGGACAGTGGGGAGTCAGCCCCAGCATTTT.

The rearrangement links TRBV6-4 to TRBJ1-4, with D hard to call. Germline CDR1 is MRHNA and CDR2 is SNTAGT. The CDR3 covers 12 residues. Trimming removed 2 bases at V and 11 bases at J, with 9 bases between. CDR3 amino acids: CASSDQSGKLFF. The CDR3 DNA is TGTGCCAGCAGTGACCAGTCCGGGAAACTGTTTTTT.

CDR3 nucleotides: TGTGCCAGCAGCTTGGGGTCCCTGGAGGGCGATACGCAGTATTTT. It is translated as CASSLGSLEGDTQYF. The J gene is TRBJ2-3, the V gene TRBV5-8, with D perhaps matching TRBD2 (6 bases). V was clipped by 0 bases and J by 6 bases, with 14 bases between them. The CDR3 consists of 15 residues. Germline CDR1 is SGHTS and CDR2 is YDEGEE.

CDR3 nucleotides: TGTGCCAGCAGCACTGGACGAACTAGCGGGGGGTTCACAGATACGCAGTATTTT. The encoded protein is CASSTGRTSGGFTDTQYF. The gene calls are TRBV7-8 and TRBJ2-3; TRBD2 agrees at 12 bases. The germline CDR1 and CDR2 sequences are SGHVS and FQNEAQ. The junction had 11 bases not matched to a gene; V was cut back by 5 bases and J by 2 bases. This CDR3 comprises 18 residues.

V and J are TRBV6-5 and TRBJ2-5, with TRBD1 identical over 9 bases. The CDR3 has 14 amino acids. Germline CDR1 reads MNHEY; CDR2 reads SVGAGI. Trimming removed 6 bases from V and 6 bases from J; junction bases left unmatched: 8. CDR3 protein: CASRPYRGLKTQYF. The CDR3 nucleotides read TGTGCCAGCAGACCTTACAGGGGGCTGAAGACCCAGTACTTC.

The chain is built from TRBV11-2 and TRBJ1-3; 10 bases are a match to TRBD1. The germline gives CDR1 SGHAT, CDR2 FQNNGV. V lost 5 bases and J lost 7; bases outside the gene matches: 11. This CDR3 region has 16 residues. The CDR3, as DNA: TGTGCCAGCAGCCTAACCGGGACAGGGGTTTATAACACCATATATTTT. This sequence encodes CASSLTGTGVYNTIYF.

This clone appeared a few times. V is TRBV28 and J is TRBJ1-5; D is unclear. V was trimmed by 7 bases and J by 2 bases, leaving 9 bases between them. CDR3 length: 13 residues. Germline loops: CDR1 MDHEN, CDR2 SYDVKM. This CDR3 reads CASNGPGNQPQHF. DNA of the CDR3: TGTGCCAGCAATGGGCCTGGCAATCAGCCCCAGCATTTT.

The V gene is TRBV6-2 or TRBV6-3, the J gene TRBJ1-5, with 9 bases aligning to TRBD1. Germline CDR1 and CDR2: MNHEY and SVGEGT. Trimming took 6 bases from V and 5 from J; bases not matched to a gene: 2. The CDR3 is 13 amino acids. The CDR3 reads CASSRDRDQPQHF. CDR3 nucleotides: TGTGCCAGCAGCCGGGACAGGGATCAGCCCCAGCATTTT.

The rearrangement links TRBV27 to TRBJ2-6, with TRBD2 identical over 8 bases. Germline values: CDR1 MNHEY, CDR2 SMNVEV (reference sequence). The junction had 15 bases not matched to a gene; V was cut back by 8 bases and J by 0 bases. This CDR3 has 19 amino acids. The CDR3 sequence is CASGFTTSGVSSGANVLTF. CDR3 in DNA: TGTGCCAGCGGGTTCACCACTAGCGGAGTTAGCTCTGGGGCCAACGTCCTGACTTTC.

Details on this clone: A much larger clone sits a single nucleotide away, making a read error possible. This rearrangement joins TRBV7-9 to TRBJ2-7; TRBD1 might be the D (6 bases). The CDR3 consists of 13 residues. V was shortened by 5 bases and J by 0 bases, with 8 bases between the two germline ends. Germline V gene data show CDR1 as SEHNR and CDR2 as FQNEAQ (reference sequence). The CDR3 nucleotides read TGTGCCAGCAGCCGGGACACCTCCTACGAGCAGTACTTC. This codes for CASSRDTSYEQYF.

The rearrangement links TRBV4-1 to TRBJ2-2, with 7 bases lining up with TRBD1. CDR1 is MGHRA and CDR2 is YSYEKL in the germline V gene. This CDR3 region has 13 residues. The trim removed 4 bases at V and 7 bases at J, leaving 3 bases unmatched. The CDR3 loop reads CASSPQGSGELFF. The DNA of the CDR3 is TGCGCCAGCAGCCCACAGGGGAGCGGGGAGCTGTTTTTT.

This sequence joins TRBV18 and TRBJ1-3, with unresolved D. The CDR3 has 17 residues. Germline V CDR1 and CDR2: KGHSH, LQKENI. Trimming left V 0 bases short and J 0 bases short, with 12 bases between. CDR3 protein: CASSPPSAGNSGNTIYF. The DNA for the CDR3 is TGTGCCAGCTCACCACCTTCCGCCGGGAACTCTGGAAACACCATATATTTT.